A selection of T cell receptor beta chains follows, all from one sample in a study of shared clonotypes between healthy human individuals. Clones were sequenced by immunoSEQ multiplex PCR, and TCRdb holds only the in-frame ones, with some missing. Here the sample spans just over 2,000,000 clones, about 95% being singletons. Sequenced material: naive CD4+ T cells sorted from blood. Receptors were obtained from a young man in good health. CDR3s include the opening cysteine and the closing phenylalanine or tryptophan. Each record gives: J gene, CDR3 length, V gene, clone size, D gene, CDR3 DNA, CDR3 protein. A D gene is named only where the DNA matches it firmly. The size of a clone is reported for some rows only, either as once, few or many, or as a class for expanded clones.

J: TRBJ1-6
length: 14
V: TRBV5-6
size: -
D: -
DNA: TGTGCCAGCAGCTTCCGGGACGCCATGTCGGCCCTCCACTTT
CDR3: CASSFRDAMSALHF

J: TRBJ2-5
length: 13
V: TRBV28
size: -
D: TRBD2
DNA: TGTGCCAGCAGTACGGGACTAACAGAGACCCAGTACTTC
CDR3: CASSTGLTETQYF

J: TRBJ2-2
length: 12
V: TRBV5-4
size: -
D: -
DNA: TGTGCCAGCAGCTTGGTAGCCGGGGAGCTGTTTTTT
CDR3: CASSLVAGELFF

J: TRBJ2-3
length: 14
V: TRBV30
size: -
D: -
DNA: TGTGCCTGGAATTTTCAGGGAAGCACAGATACGCAGTATTTT
CDR3: CAWNFQGSTDTQYF

J: TRBJ1-2
length: 14
V: TRBV6-1
size: -
D: -
DNA: TGTGCCAGCAGTGAGCCAGGGGAGACGAATGGCTACACCTTC
CDR3: CASSEPGETNGYTF

J: TRBJ2-5
length: 13
V: TRBV11-2
size: once
D: -
DNA: TGTGCCAGCTCACAAGAGAGCTGGGAGACCCAGTACTTC
CDR3: CASSQESWETQYF

J: TRBJ2-7
length: 16
V: TRBV7-2
size: -
D: TRBD2
DNA: TGTGCCAGCAGCCCTCAGACTAGCGGGATCTCCTACGAGCAGTACTTC
CDR3: CASSPQTSGISYEQYF

J: TRBJ1-2
length: 13
V: TRBV27
size: -
D: -
DNA: TGTGCCAGCCGCCGGGCGTCTAACTATGGCTACACCTTC
CDR3: CASRRASNYGYTF

J: TRBJ1-1
length: 16
V: TRBV4-1
size: -
D: TRBD1
DNA: TGCGCCAGCAGCCAGGCCGGGACAGGGTTTGGCACTGAAGCTTTCTTT
CDR3: CASSQAGTGFGTEAFF

J: TRBJ2-7
length: 14
V: TRBV7-2
size: few
D: -
DNA: TGTGCCAGCAGCTTAATCGTGTCCGCGGGAGAGCAGTACTTC
CDR3: CASSLIVSAGEQYF

J: TRBJ2-7
length: 19
V: TRBV19
size: -
D: -
DNA: TGTGCCAGTAGTATAAAAAGTGGGGCAGGACAAACCAGATCCTACGAGCAGTACTTC
CDR3: CASSIKSGAGQTRSYEQYF

J: TRBJ2-3
length: 13
V: TRBV14
size: -
D: -
DNA: TGTGCCAGCAGCCAGGGCCCTGTGGGTACGCAGTATTTT
CDR3: CASSQGPVGTQYF

J: TRBJ1-2
length: 13
V: TRBV7-2
size: -
D: TRBD1
DNA: TGTGCCAGCAGCGGACAGGGTGATTATGGCTACACCTTC
CDR3: CASSGQGDYGYTF

J: TRBJ1-2
length: 15
V: TRBV6-1
size: -
D: -
DNA: TGTGCCAGCTCCAGAGAGGGAATTTGGGACTATGGCTACACCTTC
CDR3: CASSREGIWDYGYTF

J: TRBJ1-6
length: 12
V: TRBV30
size: -
D: -
DNA: TGTGCCTGGACTGATTCTAATTCACCCCTCCACTTT
CDR3: CAWTDSNSPLHF

J: TRBJ2-7
length: 14
V: TRBV4-1
size: -
D: -
DNA: TGCGCCAGCAGCCGGGGGCTCAGCTCCTACGAGCAGTACTTC
CDR3: CASSRGLSSYEQYF

J: TRBJ2-7
length: 15
V: TRBV5-1
size: once
D: -
DNA: TGCGCCAGCAGCCGGGACCTTGCAGGGTCCTACGAGCAGTACTTC
CDR3: CASSRDLAGSYEQYF

J: TRBJ2-7
length: 14
V: TRBV6-5
size: -
D: TRBD1
DNA: TGTGCCAGCAGTTCCCTAACAGGGGGCATCGAGCAGTACTTC
CDR3: CASSSLTGGIEQYF

J: TRBJ2-1
length: 17
V: TRBV6-1
size: -
D: -
DNA: TGTGCCAGCAGTGCCCTATGGTACTCCGGAACCAACAATGAGCAGTTCTTC
CDR3: CASSALWYSGTNNEQFF

J: TRBJ1-6
length: 14
V: TRBV27
size: -
D: TRBD1
DNA: TGTGCCAGCAGTTCAGACAGGGGTAATTCACCCCTCCACTTT
CDR3: CASSSDRGNSPLHF

J: TRBJ2-1
length: 15
V: TRBV18
size: -
D: TRBD2
DNA: TGTGCCAGCTCACCAGGGCTAGCGGGGGACAATGAGCAGTTCTTC
CDR3: CASSPGLAGDNEQFF

J: TRBJ1-6
length: 16
V: TRBV19
size: -
D: -
DNA: TGTGCCAGTAGTATGGAACTGTCCGGTAAGGGTTCACCCCTCCACTTT
CDR3: CASSMELSGKGSPLHF

J: TRBJ1-1
length: 14
V: TRBV28
size: once
D: -
DNA: TGTGCCAGCAAAAGGACAGTTATGAACACTGAAGCTTTCTTT
CDR3: CASKRTVMNTEAFF

J: TRBJ2-1
length: 16
V: TRBV7-8
size: -
D: -
DNA: TGTGCCAGCAGCTCCCTGACCCTAGGCGACATCCTTGAGCAGTTCTTC
CDR3: CASSSLTLGDILEQFF

J: TRBJ2-5
length: 15
V: TRBV7-3
size: -
D: TRBD2
DNA: TGTGCCAGCAGCCTTAGCGGGGGTCTCCAAGAGACCCAGTACTTC
CDR3: CASSLSGGLQETQYF

J: TRBJ2-7
length: 16
V: TRBV27
size: once
D: TRBD2
DNA: TGTGCCAGCAGCCGAACCATACTAGCGGGAGAATACGAGCAGTACTTC
CDR3: CASSRTILAGEYEQYF

J: TRBJ2-7
length: 13
V: TRBV11-2
size: -
D: -
DNA: TGTGCCAGCAGCTTGTTCGGTGGGTACGAGCAGTACTTC
CDR3: CASSLFGGYEQYF

J: TRBJ2-1
length: 16
V: TRBV7-2
size: -
D: -
DNA: TGTGCCAGCTCTCCCCAGGGTATTGGACGCTACAATGAGCAGTTCTTC
CDR3: CASSPQGIGRYNEQFF

J: TRBJ1-5
length: 14
V: TRBV2
size: -
D: TRBD1
DNA: TGTGCCAGCAGTGCAGGACAGGGAAATCAGCCCCAGCATTTT
CDR3: CASSAGQGNQPQHF

J: TRBJ2-7
length: 15
V: TRBV18
size: once
D: -
DNA: TGTGCCAGCTCACCATCAGCGCTCCAATCCTACGAGCAGTACTTC
CDR3: CASSPSALQSYEQYF

J: TRBJ1-4
length: 16
V: TRBV6-1
size: -
D: TRBD1
DNA: TGTGCCAGCAGTGTCTCGACAGGGGCTACTAATGAAAAACTGTTTTTT
CDR3: CASSVSTGATNEKLFF

J: TRBJ1-2
length: 14
V: TRBV6-5
size: -
D: -
DNA: TGTGCCAGCAGTTACGTCGGGGTGGGCTATGGCTACACCTTC
CDR3: CASSYVGVGYGYTF

J: TRBJ2-4
length: 18
V: TRBV19
size: -
D: TRBD2
DNA: TGTGCCAGTAGTATAGACGCGAGAGGGGAGGGAGCCAAAAACATTCAGTACTTC
CDR3: CASSIDARGEGAKNIQYF

J: TRBJ2-3
length: 12
V: TRBV11-2
size: -
D: TRBD1
DNA: TGTGCCAGCAGCTTAGAAACAGGGGTTTTGTATTTT
CDR3: CASSLETGVLYF

J: TRBJ2-5
length: 15
V: TRBV6-5
size: -
D: TRBD2
DNA: TGTGCCAGCAGCCCTTTTGCGGGGGGGCTGGGGACCCAGTACTTC
CDR3: CASSPFAGGLGTQYF

J: TRBJ1-4
length: 15
V: TRBV29-1
size: -
D: -
DNA: TGCAGCGTTGAAGCCGAGGGTATGACTAATGAAAAACTGTTTTTT
CDR3: CSVEAEGMTNEKLFF

J: TRBJ2-5
length: 15
V: TRBV7-2
size: -
D: -
DNA: TGTGCCAGCAGCTTTAGCTACCTTACCCAAGAGACCCAGTACTTC
CDR3: CASSFSYLTQETQYF

J: TRBJ1-2
length: 15
V: TRBV5-1
size: -
D: -
DNA: TGCGCCAGCAGCCCCGCCGGGACTGGGAACTATGGCTACACCTTC
CDR3: CASSPAGTGNYGYTF

J: TRBJ1-5
length: 16
V: TRBV18
size: -
D: TRBD1
DNA: TGTGCCAGCTCACCAGGTGGGACAGGGAAAAATCAGCCCCAGCATTTT
CDR3: CASSPGGTGKNQPQHF

J: TRBJ2-5
length: 14
V: TRBV18
size: -
D: TRBD2
DNA: TGTGCCAGCTCACCCGGGACTAGCATGGAGACCCAGTACTTC
CDR3: CASSPGTSMETQYF

J: TRBJ1-4
length: 14
V: TRBV6-5
size: -
D: -
DNA: TGTGCCAGCAGACGACAGGAACATAATGAAAAACTGTTTTTT
CDR3: CASRRQEHNEKLFF

J: TRBJ2-1
length: 8
V: TRBV11-3
size: -
D: -
DNA: TGTGCCAGCACTCAACAGTTCTTC
CDR3: CASTQQFF

J: TRBJ1-2
length: 13
V: TRBV11-2
size: -
D: -
DNA: TGTGCCAGCAGCGTTACAGGGTCGGTTGGCTACACCTTC
CDR3: CASSVTGSVGYTF

J: TRBJ2-7
length: 15
V: TRBV7-9
size: -
D: TRBD2
DNA: TGTGCCAGCAGCTTAGTCGGAGCGGGGTCCTACGAGCAGTACTTC
CDR3: CASSLVGAGSYEQYF